Given below is one T cell receptor (beta chain) in context. It has no known antigen specificity. It has no much larger one-base neighbor in the sample; base qualities were not kept. The donors were roughly 39 Caucasian individuals from Russia, aged 6 to 90 years, who were systemically healthy. Each donor gave 8 to 10 milliliters of peripheral blood, drawn into EDTA-treated Vacutainer tubes. Ficoll-Paque density-gradient centrifugation was used to isolate PBMCs, with at least 6 million per sample. Trizol reagent was used to extract total RNA from PBMCs, with at least 6 micrograms per sample. The percentages of naive CD45RAhigh/CD27high T cells were determined by flow cytometry on a PBMC aliquot from every donor. This entry is derived from a study of blood T cells in healthy people across ages (dated by TCRdb to about 2015). General notes on the study: In model experiments, roughly one uniquely barcoded TCR beta cDNA molecule per two T cells was captured by template switching. Using deep sequencing normalized with unique cDNA molecular identifiers, the study measured how TCR beta repertoire diversity changes with age. The donors were divided into four age groups: young (average 16 years), middle-aged (approximately 41), aged (about 60) and long-lived (approximately 74). To avoid experimental bias, donors of different ages were randomly spread across the sequencing lanes. Two additional independent replicas of 1 million unique cDNA reads from the same blood draw were analyzed for two donors (one aged 18 to 30 and one aged 80 or older). The paper as a whole reports these results and caveats: The CMV infection status of donors was not known, potentially confounding age-related changes in expanded clonotypes. Bulk unsorted PBMC profiling prevented conclusive comparison of naive and antigen-experienced compartments. Compared with the aged group, the long-lived group had more naive CD4+ T cells, fewer expanded clones and increased TCR diversity, a pattern suggesting age selection. Estimates of total diversity based on one million sequenced T cells were regarded as lower bounds and as underestimates. Observed TCR beta diversity per million T cells fell roughly linearly with age, and a significant reduction was already apparent by age around 36. There was a strong correlation between observed TCR beta diversity and the percentage of naive T cells measured by flow cytometry.

The library was obtained by 5' RACE. Sequencing used an Illumina HiSeq 2500. The second PCR ran for roughly 6 to 11 cycles and used a J-beta primer mix along with a sample-barcoded 5' primer. A template-switch 5' adaptor carrying 12 random nucleotides introduced a unique molecular identifier onto each TCR beta cDNA molecule. Each sample yielded at least 2.5 million CDR3-containing paired-end reads. First-strand cDNA synthesis was performed from all RNA using the Mint cDNA synthesis kit, with priming by a TRBC-specific oligonucleotide. Following uracil-DNA glycosylase treatment, a first 18-cycle PCR with universal primers M1SS and BC2_uni_R was performed on all cDNA. Processing in the source paper ran as follows. Each sample was normalized by randomly selecting 1 million high-quality reads, each carrying a distinct molecular identifier. Instead of being binned into consensus sequences, reads that shared molecular identifiers were thrown out. CDR3 identification, clonotype clustering and error correction used MiTCR with a Q25 quality threshold and the strictest error-elimination algorithm. A nonparametric unseen species model with Euler transformation was used to estimate lower-bound total TCR beta diversity. TCRdb trimmed public reads at Q25 via fastp, called clones via MiXCR and kept in-frame beta chains. Rows are unified per CDR3 protein, each entry keeping the most common DNA and genes. The V and J calls come from TCRdb's annotation, not from the publication. For this sample the table gives some 920,000 distinct CDR3 sequences, of which 51% were detected only once. The ten largest clones represent about a fifth of the sample.

V trim: 1 base; J trim: 4 bases; unmatched bases: 4. The CDR3 has 15 amino acids, counting the end cysteine and phenylalanine. The only DNA kept is the CDR3, 45 bases in frame from the first base. As encoded in the germline V gene, CDR1 is SGHTA while CDR2 is FQGTGA. The sample comprised blood. The V and J genes are TRBV7-3 and TRBJ2-1; 7 central nucleotides agree with TRBD1. The receptor's source is a woman aged 55 to 70 in good health. The nucleotide sequence is given as TGTGCCAGCAGCTTAAGAGGGGGCGGTTACAATGAGCAGTTCTTC. Its amino acids are CASSLRGGGYNEQFF. Extended through the reference TRBV7-3 and TRBJ2-1 proteins, this CDR3 yields the full variable domain: GAGVSQTPSNKVTEKGKYVELRCDPISGHTALYWYRQSLGQGPEFLIYFQGTGAADDSGLPNDRFFAVRPEGSVSTLKIQRTERGDSAVYLCASSLRGGGYNEQFFGPGTRLTVL.